This T cell receptor beta chain was sequenced for a study of cytomegalovirus exposure and HLA in healthy donors. CDR3 size: 14 residues. Amplification used 60 Vbeta primers and 13 Jbeta primers. The table came from immunoSEQ multiplex PCR; TCRdb's copy has only in-frame clones and leaves some out. The table records roughly 55,000 clones, about four fifths of them present only once. The V call is TRBV21-1, the J call TRBJ2-7; the table's TRBD1 call for D was not verified on the DNA. TRBV21-1 is a pseudogene. The sequence was collected from a boy younger than 18 in good health and CMV-seropositive. Sequencing used PBMCs. CDR3 protein: CASSRYRARYEQYF. The CDR3 bases are TGTGCCAGCAGCAGATACAGGGCGCGCTACGAGCAGTACTTC.